The 8 T cell receptor beta chains below all came from one sample that was sequenced in a study of blood T cell repertoires in COVID-19. The method was immunoSEQ multiplex PCR; TCRdb's version includes in-frame clones alone and lacks a portion of them. The sample lists more than 200,000 clones; 70% to 90% were seen once. The sequenced material came from peripheral blood. Every receptor here comes from a man in his fifties or sixties with COVID-19, enrolled during active disease.

The rearrangement uses TRBV7-9 and TRBJ1-4, with D possibly being TRBD1 (6 bases). Per germline, CDR1 SEHNR and CDR2 FQNEAQ (reference sequence). There are 14 residues in the CDR3. Trimming removed 0 bases at V and 6 bases at J, with 8 bases between. The CDR3 DNA reads as TGTGCCAGCAGCTTAGCGACAGGCCATGAAAAACTGTTTTTT. This translates into CASSLATGHEKLFF.

This sequence joins TRBV10-1 and TRBJ2-4; 7 bases match TRBD2. Germline trimming cut 4 bases from V and 0 bases from J; bases unmatched to any gene: 6. The CDR3 has 16 amino acids. CDR1 WNHNN and CDR2 SYGVQD come from the germline V gene (reference sequence). The CDR3 DNA reads TGCGCCAGCAGTGCCCTAGCGGACCTAGCCAAAAACATTCAGTACTTC. It translates to CASSALADLAKNIQYF.

This rearrangement joins TRBV6-5 to TRBJ1-1; TRBD1 is a possible D gene (6 bases). V shed 6 bases and J shed 0 bases, with 11 bases lying between them. In germline, CDR1 is MNHEY, CDR2 SVGAGI. The CDR3 extends over 14 amino acids. The CDR3 region has the DNA TGTGCCAGCAGCTGGGGACAATTGAACACTGAAGCTTTCTTT. Translated: CASSWGQLNTEAFF.

V is TRBV5-1 and J is TRBJ2-7, with D tentatively TRBD1 (6 bases). This CDR3 spans 16 amino acids. Germline assignment: CDR1 SGHRS and CDR2 YFSETQ. V gave up 4 bases and J gave up 2 bases, with 19 bases separating them. The DNA for the CDR3 is TGCGCCAGCAGCACAACCGATTCGGGACAAACCTACGAGCAGTACTTC. This codes for CASSTTDSGQTYEQYF.

The chain uses TRBV28 and TRBJ2-3; 13 nucleotides match TRBD2. This CDR3 is built from 15 residues. Germline trimming cut 6 bases from V and 6 bases from J; bases unmatched to any gene: 6. Germline CDR1 MDHEN, CDR2 SYDVKM. CDR3 sequence reads: CASSLGLAGADTQYF. The DNA for the CDR3 is TGTGCCAGCAGCTTAGGACTAGCGGGGGCCGATACGCAGTATTTT. Based on the CDR3 plus reference TRBV28 and TRBJ2-3, the full variable domain is DVKVTQSSRYLVKRTGEKVFLECVQDMDHENMFWYRQDPGLGLRLIYFSYDVKMKEKGDIPEGYSVSREKKERFSLILESASTNQTSMYLCASSLGLAGADTQYFGPGTRLTVL.

The rearrangement joins TRBV27 to TRBJ2-1; 7 bases match TRBD1. The V segment lost 5 bases and the J segment 10 bases; nucleotides outside the gene matches: 8. The CDR3 extends over 13 amino acids. Germline V gene sequence: CDR1 MNHEY, CDR2 SMNVEV (reference sequence). The CDR3 protein is CASSPRTGGEQFF. The CDR3 coding sequence is TGTGCCAGCAGTCCACGGACAGGCGGGGAGCAGTTCTTC.

To note about this clone: Within the sample, other DNA sequences also encode this same CDR3. The chain couples TRBV18 to TRBJ2-7; weak D call: TRBD1 (7 bases). The ends were cut back, 2 bases at V and 4 bases at J, with 15 bases in the middle. The CDR3 totals 15 residues. CDR1 is KGHSH and CDR2 is LQKENI in the germline V gene. This chain's CDR3 is CASSPGAGGSYEQYF. The CDR3 DNA follows: TGTGCCAGCTCACCAGGGGCAGGGGGGAGTTACGAGCAGTACTTC.

This sequence joins TRBV6-1 and TRBJ2-3, with 8 bases matching TRBD1. Per the germline V gene, CDR1 is MNHNS and CDR2 is SASEGT. The trim removed 3 bases at V and 2 bases at J, leaving 7 bases unmatched. This CDR3 region has 16 residues. DNA for the CDR3: TGTGCCAGCAGTGACATGGGACAGGATTACACAGATACGCAGTATTTT. Amino acids: CASSDMGQDYTDTQYF.